Described below is a single T cell receptor beta chain sequence and its context. Assay: immunoSEQ multiplex PCR; the TCRdb copy retains only in-frame clones and omits some. The data contain around 100,000 clones, approximately 90% of them singletons. This entry belongs to a study of OX40 agonist ivuxolimab in advanced cancers. The V gene's germline CDR1 is SGHRS and CDR2 YFSETQ. The CDR3 consists of 15 residues. Losses at the gene ends were 4 bases for V and 1 base for J; bases not matched to a gene: 5. The chain links TRBV5-1 to TRBJ2-7, with 10 bases aligning to TRBD1. The sequencing used CD4+ or CD8+ T cells sorted from blood, collected in a trial of the OX40 agonist ivuxolimab. The receptor's source is an adult with an advanced solid tumor such as melanoma, head and neck, liver or kidney cancer. CDR3 protein: CASSLRTGGSYEQYF. CDR3 DNA sequence: TGCGCCAGCAGCCTTCGGACAGGGGGGTCCTACGAGCAGTACTTC. Full variable domain (remainder filled in from reference TRBV5-1 and TRBJ2-7): KAGVTQTPRYLIKTRGQQVTLSCSPISGHRSVSWYQQTPGQGLQFLFEYFSETQRNKGNFPGRFSGRQFSNSRSEMNVSTLELGDSALYLCASSLRTGGSYEQYFGPGTRLTVT.